This entry describes one TCR beta chain. The antigen remains undetermined. These data belong to a study of T cells in Graves' hyperthyroidism and ophthalmopathy. The CDR3 runs 16 residues. Germline-derived CDR1 and CDR2 are ENHRY and SYGVKD. V shed 9 bases and J 2 bases; nucleotides not matched to a gene: 10. The CDR3 regions of TCR beta were amplified from RNA transcripts. Carried out on the TCR CDR3, a first-round RT-PCR used the HTBI primer set. Each CDR3 protein is one row after TCRdb ran MiXCR on the multiplex PCR reads. The sample holds 800,000 or so distinct CDR3 sequences; 38% are singletons and the top ten take about 8.9%. Stable disease denoted Graves' hyperthyroidism without ophthalmopathy progression within 18 months. Participants, patients aged 18 to 65, had newly diagnosed hyperthyroidism with a duration under 2 months. PBMCs were obtained from about 9 ml fresh peripheral blood. Study-level points and caveats: In the blood, most expanded thyroid clonotypes above 0.001 appeared as well.

The sequenced material came from blood. The source is a man in his late teens or twenties with Graves' hyperthyroidism. The chain links TRBV10-3 to TRBJ2-2, with 9 bases that match TRBD1. Written as DNA, the CDR3 is TGTGCCATGACCGGGACAGGGACTGGAAACACCGGGGAGCTGTTTTTT. It codes for CAMTGTGTGNTGELFF.